The clone carrying this T cell receptor (beta chain) was seen a few times. This CDR3 comprises 18 residues. V lost 2 bases, J lost 1 base, and 24 bases lay in between. Germline V gives CDR1 GTSNPN, CDR2 SVGIG (reference sequence). These data belong to a study of blood T cell repertoires in COVID-19. Study overall: Spain, Italy and the United States supplied samples that represented acute and convalescent COVID-19. T cells, B-cell-depleted T cells, or PBMCs supplied cDNA or gDNA.

Authors' data handling: Reference gene primer amplification in the assay estimated nucleated cell counts. The protocol was immunoSEQ multiplex PCR, while the TCRdb copy is restricted to in-frame clones and leaves out a portion. The V and J calls and clone size come from that table; D and trimming were worked out from the DNA. The table has 65,000 to 75,000 clones, around three quarters seen once; the top ten hold roughly 15%. The clonotype comes from a human donor in a cohort sampled during active COVID-19. The chain combines TRBV30 with TRBJ2-7; D may be TRBD1 (5 bases). What was sequenced was peripheral blood. Here the CDR3 reads CAWSSDQGHAPRSYEQYF. DNA for the CDR3: TGTGCCTGGAGTTCAGACCAGGGTCATGCCCCGCGATCCTACGAGCAGTACTTC.